The entry below gives a single T cell receptor (beta chain) sequence along with its context. What this receptor recognizes is not known. Base-call qualities are not available, and no considerably larger clone is one nucleotide away. These data come from a study of shared clonotypes between healthy human individuals (dated by TCRdb to about 2020). Turning to the overall study: The cohort included a few men and two women between 18 and 49 years of age. To increase sequencing depth and limit assay-specific biases, TCR repertoire library preparation and sequencing were carried out by different laboratories using diverse techniques. Blood TCR repertoires of about five healthy adults were deeply sequenced to estimate repertoire size and the extent of clonotype sharing between individuals. Between about 0.8 and 9.5 billion PBMCs per donor were obtained by leukapheresis. For each donor, CD4 naive and CD4 memory were each run on three plates, CD8 naive on two plates, and CD8 memory on one plate. Overall results and qualifications from the work: Sampling was limited to blood, and TCR repertoires in tissue likely differ from TCR repertoires in blood. Even with the large sequencing depth, rarefaction of the sorted-subset datasets indicated that sequencing was incomplete. Higher generation probabilities were observed for clonotypes shared by all four sorted-subset donors than for non-shared clonotypes. Pairwise subsampling led to the expectation that sequencing depth would affect the degree of clonotype sharing among donors. The small number of donors limited the genetic and exposure-history diversity represented. When several donors were compared, the shared fraction of clonotypes was about 5.5% for naive CD4, 3.5% to 4% for naive CD8, more than 2% for memory CD4, and about 0.36% for memory CD8. Estimated clonotype richness was generally larger for naive than for memory subsets.

Trimming leaves V shorter by 4 bases and J shorter by 3 bases, with the junction holding 5 bases beyond the gene matches. CDR1 and CDR2, looked up from the germline V gene, are MDHEN and SYDVKM. The CDR3 numbers 15 residues from cysteine through phenylalanine. CDR3 DNA is the only sequence kept; it has 45 bases, read in frame from the first base. Using the deep immunoSEQ assay, TCR CDR3 regions were amplified from genomic DNA by multiplex PCR. Genomic DNA extracted from each cell subset was distributed evenly over all wells of several immunoSEQ 96-well plates, and each plate served as one replicate. For sorted subsets, each replicate PCR was loaded with roughly 190 ng genomic DNA, equivalent to some 31,000 T cell genomes. Purified libraries were measured with a Qubit 3.0 fluorometer, size-checked on a Bioanalyzer 2100, and measured again with the KAPA Library Quantification kit. Each immunoSEQ 96-well plate was sequenced on its own single-read 150-cycle Illumina NextSeq 550 flow cell. Processing in the source paper ran as follows. Because only junctional sequences without quality scores were contained in the immunoSEQ output, filtering matching that applied to full-length reads could not be performed. Sequences were annotated with PyIR, a Python wrapper for IgBLAST v1.9, using IMGT germline references to assign V/J genes and CDR3. Any read was removed if the V/J assignment was weak (E-value above 1e-6), the CDR3 was missing, or the read contained stop codons, out-of-frame junctions, or ambiguous translated residues. A V3J clonotype was defined by an identical inferred V gene, J gene, and CDR3 amino acid sequence. To compute the percentage overlap between repertoires, the number of shared unique clonotypes was divided by the size of the smaller repertoire. RTK rarefaction, the Chao1 estimator, and Recon v2.1 estimates of unobserved clonotypes were used to assess repertoire richness. Generation probabilities were computed with OLGA for all TCRbeta clonotypes obtained by the gDNA method from several donors. Sourced from immuneACCESS, this table was stored by TCRdb with only in-frame sequences that have V and J called. A share of the clones is absent; for the studies checked, an unresolved V gene accounts for under half, and the remainder has no known explanation. V and J calls plus clone size are reproduced from that table; the DNA served to infer D and trimming. This sample comprises around 700,000 clones, about 80% of them detected only once. The top ten hold more than 1.5% of the sample.

Donors were healthy HIV-negative adults with no recently reported acute infections or vaccinations. Only Caucasian adults living in Nashville, Tennessee, USA were represented among the donors. CD4+ T cells were enriched through magnetic negative selection, after which naive cells were positively selected on CD45RA and the remaining negative fraction served as the memory subset. Blood was obtained by leukapheresis, after which PBMCs were separated by Ficoll-Histopaque density gradient centrifugation and cryopreserved in liquid nitrogen vapor phase. Analytical flow cytometry was used to check the purity and quantity of every magnetically sorted T cell population. Each sorted fraction had its genomic DNA isolated and then quantified by UV absorbance on a Nanodrop 2000c.

Input material: memory CD4+ T cells sorted from blood. The cell subset or site label for this specimen denotes: CD45RA-negative fraction. This sequence originates from a woman aged 25 to 39 in good health. The sequence joins TRBV28 to TRBJ2-7; 11 nucleotides in the junction match TRBD1. CDR3 region: CASSSGQGAVYEQYF. The nucleotide sequence is TGTGCCAGCAGTTCAGGACAGGGGGCAGTCTACGAGCAGTACTTC. The full variable domain, with segments outside the CDR3 supplied by the reference TRBV28 and TRBJ2-7 proteins, appears as DVKVTQSSRYLVKRTGEKVFLECVQDMDHENMFWYRQDPGLGLRLIYFSYDVKMKEKGDIPEGYSVSREKKERFSLILESASTNQTSMYLCASSSGQGAVYEQYFGPGTRLTVT.